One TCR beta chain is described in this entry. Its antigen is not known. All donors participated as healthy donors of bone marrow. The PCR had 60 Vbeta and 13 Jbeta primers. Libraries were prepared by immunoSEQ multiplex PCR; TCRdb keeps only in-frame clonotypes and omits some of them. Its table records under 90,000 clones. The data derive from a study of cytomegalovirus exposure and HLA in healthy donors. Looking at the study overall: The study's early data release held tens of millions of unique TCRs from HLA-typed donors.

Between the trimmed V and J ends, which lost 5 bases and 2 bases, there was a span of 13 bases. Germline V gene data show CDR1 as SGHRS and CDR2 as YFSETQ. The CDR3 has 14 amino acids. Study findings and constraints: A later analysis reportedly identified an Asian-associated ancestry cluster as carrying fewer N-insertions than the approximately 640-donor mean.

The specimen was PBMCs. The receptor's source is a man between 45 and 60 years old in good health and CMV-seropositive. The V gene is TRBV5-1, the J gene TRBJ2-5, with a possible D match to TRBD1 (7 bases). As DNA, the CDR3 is TGCGCCAGCAGTCAGGGGGGCCGGCAAGAGACCCAGTACTTC. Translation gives CASSQGGRQETQYF.